The 9 T cell receptor beta chains in this list originate from one sample, sequenced in a study of blood T cell repertoires in COVID-19. The method was immunoSEQ multiplex PCR; TCRdb's version includes in-frame clones alone and lacks a portion of them. Here the sample spans about 430,000 clones, over 75% being singletons. Sequencing input: PBMCs or T cells enriched from blood (not recorded which). These receptors were collected from a woman in her thirties with acute COVID-19.

This clone was counted between two and nine times. The genes are TRBV7-3 and TRBJ1-1, with D uncertain. V shed 1 base and J shed 7 bases, with 10 bases lying between them. The germline V gene encodes CDR1 SGHTA and CDR2 FQGTGA. The CDR3 sequence is 13 residues long. The CDR3 spells CASSLMAGVEAFF. CDR3 nucleotides: TGTGCCAGCAGCTTAATGGCAGGCGTTGAAGCTTTCTTT. The whole variable domain, filled in from reference TRBV7-3 and TRBJ1-1, reads GAGVSQTPSNKVTEKGKYVELRCDPISGHTALYWYRQSLGQGPEFLIYFQGTGAADDSGLPNDRFFAVRPEGSVSTLKIQRTERGDSAVYLCASSLMAGVEAFFGQGTRLTVV.

The genes are TRBV9 and TRBJ1-4; possible D gene TRBD1, 6 bases. The CDR3 has 14 amino acids. The germline V gene encodes CDR1 SGDLS and CDR2 YYNGEE. V lost 4 bases to trimming and J lost 3 bases, with 10 bases between them. The CDR3 spells CASSRQVANEKLFF. CDR3 nucleotides: TGTGCCAGCAGCAGACAGGTGGCTAATGAAAAACTGTTTTTT. The whole variable domain, remainder taken from reference TRBV9 and TRBJ1-4, is DSGVTQTPKHLITATGQRVTLRCSPRSGDLSVYWYQQSLDQGLQFLIQYYNGEERAKGNILERFSAQQFPDLHSELNLSSLELGDSALYFCASSRQVANEKLFFGSGTQLSVL.

This sequence joins TRBV6-2 or TRBV6-3 and TRBJ1-5; D gene unclear. V was clipped by 5 bases and J by 6 bases, with 20 bases between them. Germline V gives CDR1 MNHEY, CDR2 SVGEGT. The CDR3 totals 16 residues. The CDR3 bases are TGTGCCAGCAGTCCGCTGCAGGTTCAGGTTAGTCAGCCCCAGCATTTT. This codes for CASSPLQVQVSQPQHF.

The chain is built from TRBV18 and TRBJ2-7, with D tentatively TRBD1 (6 bases). CDR3 length: 14 residues. The V gene lost 2 bases and the J gene lost 4 bases, with 12 bases spanning the gap. Germline V gene data show CDR1 as KGHSH and CDR2 as LQKENI. The CDR3, as DNA: TGTGCCAGCTCACCAAGTTTGGGGGCGTACGAGCAGTACTTC. It yields the protein CASSPSLGAYEQYF.

J is TRBJ2-7 and V is TRBV6-5; D not resolved. CDR1 is MNHEY, CDR2 SVGAGI, per germline. V was cut by 5 bases and J by 8 bases, with 13 bases left in between. The length of the CDR3 is 12 residues. The chain's CDR3 is CASSNVDTQQYF. CDR3 coding DNA: TGTGCCAGCAGTAACGTCGACACTCAGCAGTACTTC.

This chain uses TRBV29-1 with TRBJ1-1, with 7 bases matching TRBD1. Germline loops: CDR1 SQVTM, CDR2 ANQGSEA. V lost 7 bases to trimming and J lost 3 bases; unmatched junction nucleotides: 8. CDR3 length: 13 residues. CDR3 nucleotide sequence: TGCAGCGCCGAGGGACAGACATACACTGAAGCTTTCTTT. This sequence encodes CSAEGQTYTEAFF.

J is TRBJ1-4 and V is TRBV5-1, with D maybe TRBD1 (5 bases). CDR1 is SGHRS and CDR2 is YFSETQ in the germline V gene. The V end lost 0 bases, the J end lost 3 bases, and 6 bases lay between the germline ends. The CDR3 runs 14 residues. The CDR3 DNA follows: TGCGCCAGCAGCTTGGCCAGGGCTAATGAAAAACTGTTTTTT. Translation: CASSLARANEKLFF.

The chain links TRBV30 to TRBJ1-2; D is perhaps TRBD1 (5 bases). Germline V gene sequence: CDR1 GTSNPN, CDR2 SVGIG (reference sequence). Trimming left V 1 base short and J 7 bases short, with 22 bases between. The CDR3 totals 16 residues. In DNA form, the CDR3 reads TGTGCCTGGAGTGCCCCTACAGGCCCCTCCTCATTTGGCTACACCTTC. Amino acids: CAWSAPTGPSSFGYTF. Together with reference TRBV30 and TRBJ1-2, the CDR3 gives the full variable domain: SQTIHQWPATLVQPVGSPLSLECTVEGTSNPNLYWYRQAAGRGLQLLFYSVGIGQISSEVPQNLSASRPQDRQFILSSKKLLLSDSGFYLCAWSAPTGPSSFGYTFGSGTRLTVV.

Here the CDR3 reads CASSLAVRGGSTDTQYF. The CDR3 DNA follows: TGCGCCAGCAGCTTGGCGGTACGGGGGGGTAGCACAGATACGCAGTATTTT. This chain links TRBV5-1 with TRBJ2-3; 8 bases are a match to TRBD2. After removal of 0 bases from V and 0 bases from J, the junction contained 6 bases not matched to a gene. The CDR3 extends over 17 amino acids. The germline V gene has CDR1 SGHRS and CDR2 YFSETQ.